Sequencing of this TCR beta chain was carried out in a study of shared clonotypes between healthy human individuals. Here immunoSEQ multiplex PCR was the method, and the copy in TCRdb shows in-frame clones only, minus some. The table has roughly 890,000 clones, about 92% seen once. Positive CCR7 selection of CD45RO-negative cells yielded the naive CD8 cells, and terminally differentiated effector memory CD45RA+ cells were excluded. The donors, all of them Caucasian adults, lived in Nashville, Tennessee. The CDR3 length is 13 residues. V gave up 2 bases and J gave up 3 bases, with 8 bases separating them. Germline V gene data show CDR1 as SGHDN and CDR2 as FVKESK. On this clone: Antigen specificity is unknown.

The study, taken as a whole, reports: The generation probabilities recorded for non-shared clonotypes fell below those of clonotypes shared by all four donors.

The rearrangement links TRBV14 to TRBJ2-7; possibly TRBD1 for D (6 bases). This sequence was found in a man aged 30-40 years in good health. Sequencing was performed on naive CD8+ T cells sorted from blood. As DNA, the CDR3 is TGTGCCAGCAGCCAATTGGACAGCTACGAGCAGTACTTC. This gives the protein CASSQLDSYEQYF.